This TCR beta chain was captured in a study of blood T cells in healthy people across ages. Study-level results: Without sorted subsets, naive and antigen-experienced compartments could not be conclusively compared.

In its sample, this clonotype was seen a few times. Its matching antigen is unknown. V lost 10 bases and J lost 0, with 14 bases in between. The CDR3 runs to 14 residues. Combining a sample-barcoded 5' primer with a J-beta primer mix, a second PCR ran for about 7 to 11 cycles. A template-switch adaptor with 12 random nucleotides tagged each cDNA molecule. Each CDR3 protein is one row after TCRdb ran MiXCR on the 5' RACE reads. Of 1.5 million to 2 million distinct CDR3 sequences in the sample, roughly 27% were seen once. The chain is built from TRBV12-3 or TRBV12-4 and TRBJ2-3; no reliable D call. The clonotype originates from a woman under 40 in good health. The specimen sequenced was blood. CDR3 in amino acids: CATRTSPSTDTQYF. The DNA of the CDR3 is TGTGCCACCAGAACTTCTCCTAGCACAGATACGCAGTATTTT.